These T cell receptor beta chains were read from a single sample in a study of neurological immune-mediated disorders. One entry per CDR3 protein, called by TCRdb with MiXCR from the 5' RACE reads. The profile shows about 70,000 distinct CDR3 sequences, roughly 3% of them singletons. The sequencing sample was made of PBMCs. These receptors came from a woman aged 45-65 years with multiple sclerosis. The CDR3 runs from the conserved cysteine through the conserved F or W. The D gene is left open where the match is weak. Size values are once, few and many counts, or a class for expanded clones, and some rows have none.

abundance	v_gene	d_gene	j_gene	CDR3nt	CDR3aa
many	TRBV3-1	NA	TRBJ1-1	TGTGCCAGCAGCCACGGAGCGGGCAGCGAAGCTTTCTTT	CASSHGAGSEAFF
many	TRBV6-2/TRBV6-3	NA	TRBJ1-5	TGTGCCAGCAGTTACGCCCAACATAGCAATCAGCCCCAGCATTTT	CASSYAQHSNQPQHF
many	TRBV20-1	NA	TRBJ2-3	TGCAGTGCTGGGGCTTACAGGGTGCAGTATTTT	CSAGAYRVQYF
many	TRBV2	NA	TRBJ1-4	TGTGCCAGCAAGGCGGCAGGGGCTCTAACGGGACTGTTTTTT	CASKAAGALTGLFF
many	TRBV5-1	NA	TRBJ2-7	TGCGCCAGCAGCTTGGGATACGGAGCCAGCGCCTACGAGCAGTACTTC	CASSLGYGASAYEQYF
many	TRBV6-5	TRBD1	TRBJ2-2	TGTGCCAGCAGAACACAGGGGGCCGGGGAGCTGTTTTTT	CASRTQGAGELFF
NA	TRBV12-5	NA	TRBJ1-5	TGTGCTAGTGGTTTGGTTTCAGGGGACCAAGTGGTGGGGAATCAGCCCCAGCATTTT	CASGLVSGDQVVGNQPQHF
many	TRBV28	NA	TRBJ1-2	TGTGCCAGCAGTTGGCGAGCTGTGGGCCGTTATGGCTACACCTTC	CASSWRAVGRYGYTF
many	TRBV5-1	TRBD1	TRBJ1-3	TGCGCCAGCAGCCTCTGGACAGGGCAAAGCTCTGGAAACACCATATATTTT	CASSLWTGQSSGNTIYF
many	TRBV15	NA	TRBJ2-1	TGTGCCACCAGCAGAACCCAGGGGATTCGGAATGAGCAGTTCTTC	CATSRTQGIRNEQFF
many	TRBV28	NA	TRBJ1-6	TGTGCCAGCAGTTCCAGCGGGGTGGCCCTCCACTTT	CASSSSGVALHF
many	TRBV20-1	NA	TRBJ1-1	TGCAGTGCTAGTGTGGTGCCTGAAGCTTTCTTT	CSASVVPEAFF
many	TRBV3-1	TRBD1	TRBJ1-1	TGTGCCAGCAGTGACGGGAAACAGGGGGACGAAGCTTTCTTT	CASSDGKQGDEAFF
many	TRBV20-1	TRBD2	TRBJ2-1	TGCAGTGCCCTTAGCGGGGGGGCCTTTAGGAATGAGCAGTTCTTC	CSALSGGAFRNEQFF
many	TRBV7-2	TRBD1	TRBJ2-5	TGTGCCAGCAGCTTGGTTAGGGGGCAGGAGACCCAGTACTTC	CASSLVRGQETQYF
many	TRBV12-3/TRBV12-4	NA	TRBJ1-5	TGTGCCAGCAGTACACAGGGTTGGAGCAATCAGCCCCAGCATTTT	CASSTQGWSNQPQHF
many	TRBV6-2/TRBV6-3	NA	TRBJ2-4	TGTGCCAGCAGTTACGGGCGGCCCATTATAGCCAAAAACATTCAGTACTTC	CASSYGRPIIAKNIQYF
many	TRBV10-3	NA	TRBJ2-1	TGTGCCACCGTTCTGGACAACTACAATGAGCAGTTCTTC	CATVLDNYNEQFF
many	TRBV20-1	NA	TRBJ1-2	TGCAGTGCTAGTAAGGGGAACTATGGCTACACCTTC	CSASKGNYGYTF
many	TRBV12-3/TRBV12-4	TRBD2	TRBJ2-1	TGTGCCAGCAGTTTAGTTAGCGGGGGGGACAATGAGCAGTTCTTC	CASSLVSGGDNEQFF
many	TRBV12-3/TRBV12-4	NA	TRBJ1-5	TGTGCCAGCAGTCCCACAGGGAGAGATCAGCCCCAGCATTTT	CASSPTGRDQPQHF
many	TRBV6-5	NA	TRBJ1-4	TGTGCCAGCAGTTATACCCCGTGGACAACTAATGAAAAACTGTTTTTT	CASSYTPWTTNEKLFF
many	TRBV29-1	TRBD1	TRBJ1-5	TGCAGCGTTGTAGGCAGGGGGGATCAGCCCCAGCATTTT	CSVVGRGDQPQHF
many	TRBV10-3	TRBD2	TRBJ2-1	TGTGCCATCAGTCTACTAGCGGGGGACAATGAGCAGTTCTTC	CAISLLAGDNEQFF
many	TRBV12-3/TRBV12-4	NA	TRBJ2-3	TGTGCCAGCACCTTCCGGGGAGGAGATACGCAGTATTTT	CASTFRGGDTQYF
many	TRBV6-1	TRBD1	TRBJ2-7	TGTGCCAGCAGTGTAGTTATGGGACAGCGACCGCAGTACTTC	CASSVVMGQRPQYF
many	TRBV7-8	NA	TRBJ1-3	TGTGCCAGCAAAGAACGGGGGCACTCTGGAAACACCATATATTTT	CASKERGHSGNTIYF
many	TRBV11-3	TRBD2	TRBJ2-1	TGTGCCAGCAGCTTAGATGCAAGAGCGGGATGGGGGATAAGCTCCTACAATGAGCAGTTCTTC	CASSLDARAGWGISSYNEQFF
few	TRBV29-1	NA	TRBJ1-5	TGCAGCACCGCGAGGAGCGGGCAGCACCAGCATTTT	CSTARSGQHQHF
many	TRBV7-8	TRBD2	TRBJ2-3	TGTGCCAGCAGCTTACGGCGGGAGAAGACAGATACGCAGTATTTT	CASSLRREKTDTQYF
many	TRBV6-1	TRBD1	TRBJ1-2	TGTGCCAGCAGTGAACCGGCAGGGGGCTATGGCTACACCTTC	CASSEPAGGYGYTF
many	TRBV5-1	TRBD1	TRBJ2-1	TGCGCCAGCAGCCGGCGGGTGGGACAGGCCCAAGGTGAGCAGTTCTTC	CASSRRVGQAQGEQFF
many	TRBV20-1	NA	TRBJ2-1	TGCAGTGCACTGACGGACGGCCGGGTGTGGCAGTTCTTC	CSALTDGRVWQFF
many	TRBV18	NA	TRBJ1-2	TGTGCCAGCTCACCCCCCCTGAACTATGGCTACACCTTC	CASSPPLNYGYTF
many	TRBV5-1	NA	TRBJ2-2	TGCGCCAGCAGCCCGGGGACATCCGCGAACACCGGGGAGCTGTTTTTT	CASSPGTSANTGELFF
NA	TRBV2	NA	TRBJ1-6	TGTGCCAGCAGTGAATTTAGTTCACCCCTCCACTTT	CASSEFSSPLHF
many	TRBV28	NA	TRBJ2-2	TGTGCCAGCAGGCCGGGACTCAACACCGGGGAGCTGTTTTTT	CASRPGLNTGELFF
many	TRBV5-1	NA	TRBJ2-6	TGCGCCAGCAGCTTGGACCCCAATGGGGCCAACGTCCTGACTTTC	CASSLDPNGANVLTF
many	TRBV7-2	TRBD1	TRBJ2-5	TGTGCCAGCAGCTTCAGGGGGCGTCAAGAGACCCAGTACTTC	CASSFRGRQETQYF
many	TRBV12-3/TRBV12-4	TRBD2	TRBJ2-1	TGTGCCAGCAGCTTAGCGGGGGGGCTCAATGAGCAGTTCTTC	CASSLAGGLNEQFF
many	TRBV9	TRBD2	TRBJ2-7	TGTGCCAGCAGCGCGGGGACTAGATATGGGGACCCCTACGAGCAGTACTTC	CASSAGTRYGDPYEQYF
NA	TRBV20-1	TRBD1	TRBJ2-1	TGCAGTGCCCCGGGACAGGCCTCCTACAATGAGCAGTTCTTC	CSAPGQASYNEQFF
many	TRBV7-2	TRBD1	TRBJ1-1	TGTGCCAGCAGCGAAACCGGGACAGGGGGTTACACTGAAGCTTTCTTT	CASSETGTGGYTEAFF
many	TRBV20-1	NA	TRBJ2-2	TGCAGCGGGGGGAGGGGGCAGGACACCGGGGAGCTGTTTTTT	CSGGRGQDTGELFF
many	TRBV27	NA	TRBJ2-3	TGTGCCAGCAGTACTATCCTGGGAGATACGCAGTATTTT	CASSTILGDTQYF
many	TRBV20-1	NA	TRBJ1-2	TGCAGTGCCCAGGTCGCCTATGGCTACACCTTC	CSAQVAYGYTF
many	TRBV6-2/TRBV6-3	NA	TRBJ2-3	TGTGCCAGCAGCCTCCTAGCAGTAGGGGCAGATACGCAGTATTTT	CASSLLAVGADTQYF
many	TRBV6-2/TRBV6-3	TRBD2	TRBJ2-1	TGTGCCAGCAGACTAGCGCATTACAATGAGCAGTTCTTC	CASRLAHYNEQFF
many	TRBV5-1	NA	TRBJ1-2	TGCGCCAGCAGCTTGGACGGGCAGACCCCATATGGCTACACCTTC	CASSLDGQTPYGYTF
many	TRBV6-5	NA	TRBJ1-5	TGTGCCAGCTCGAGAGAGGTTAATCAGCCCCAGCATTTT	CASSREVNQPQHF
many	TRBV6-1	NA	TRBJ2-1	TGTGCCAGCAGTGAAGGTTTCATAAATAGCCGGACCCAGTTCTTC	CASSEGFINSRTQFF
few	TRBV11-2	NA	TRBJ1-2	TGTGCCAGCAGCTTGCTTGGGGATGGCTACACCTTC	CASSLLGDGYTF
many	TRBV5-1	NA	TRBJ2-6	TGCGCCAGCAGCCCGCAGGGAAACTCTGGGGCCAACGTCCTGACTTTC	CASSPQGNSGANVLTF
many	TRBV6-6	NA	TRBJ1-4	TGTGCCAGCAGTTATTCCGCCAGAATGGGGGGTGCTAATGAAAAACTGTTTTTT	CASSYSARMGGANEKLFF